A single sample is the source of the 7 T cell receptor beta chains below, sequenced in a study of regulatory T cells in long-lasting Graves disease (dated by TCRdb to the early 2020s). Receptor amplification or capture employed multiplex PCR. TCRdb lists the instrument as Illumina HiSeq 4000. TCR beta libraries were built with iRepertoire HTBI primers and Arm-PCR amplification of CDR3 regions. TCRdb reran the public reads through fastp at Q25 and MiXCR, keeping productive beta chains. Rows with a matching CDR3 protein are joined into one entry that keeps the most common DNA and genes. The sample table lists around 460,000 distinct CDR3 sequences, around a fifth of them with a count of one. Over 10% of the sample rests with the top ten. Sample time point, as interpreted from the label and publication: persistent/refractory GD, antithyroid drugs over 5 years with positive TRAb. RNA was extracted from PBMCs in TRIzol for both TCR sequencing and RNA sequencing.

The sequencing here drew on peripheral blood mononuclear cells (PBMCs), taken when the disease was refractory, from a patient treated with antithyroid drugs. These receptors were taken from a female donor with Graves disease.

The gene calls are TRBV7-2 and TRBJ1-1, with a possible D match to TRBD1 (5 bases). Trimming took 1 base from V and 3 from J, leaving 15 bases between them. Germline loops: CDR1 SGHTA, CDR2 FQGNSA. This CDR3 region has 16 residues. CDR3 residues: CASSLEARQGHTEAFF. The CDR3 DNA reads as TGTGCCAGCAGCTTAGAGGCGCGGCAGGGCCACACTGAAGCTTTCTTT.

The chain couples TRBV5-6 to TRBJ1-2, with D perhaps matching TRBD1 (6 bases). The germline V gene encodes CDR1 SGHDT and CDR2 YYEEEE. V was trimmed by 1 base and J by 8 bases, leaving 15 bases between them. CDR3 length: 14 amino acids. CDR3 in amino acids: CASSLIGDIRGYTF. The CDR3, as DNA: TGTGCCAGCAGCTTGATTGGGGACATTCGGGGCTACACCTTC. The entire variable domain, with the rest obtained from reference TRBV5-6 and TRBJ1-2, is as follows: DAGVTQSPTHLIKTRGQQVTLRCSPKSGHDTVSWYQQALGQGPQFIFQYYEEEERQRGNFPDRFSGHQFPNYSSELNVNALLLGDSALYLCASSLIGDIRGYTFGSGTRLTVV.

The chain combines TRBV28 with TRBJ2-1; 11 nucleotides align to TRBD1. Germline V gives CDR1 MDHEN, CDR2 SYDVKM. The CDR3 is 14 amino acids. V was clipped by 11 bases and J by 6 bases; unmatched bases: 9. In DNA form, the CDR3 reads TGTGCCTCCAGGTCGGGACAGGGGGTCAATGAGCAGTTCTTC. Protein sequence: CASRSGQGVNEQFF.

A few counts support this clonotype. This chain joins TRBV3-1 and TRBJ1-1; D is undetermined. Germline V gene lookup returns CDR1 LGHDT and CDR2 YNNKEL (reference sequence). CDR3 size: 12 residues. V lost 3 bases and J 10 bases, leaving 12 bases between the germline ends. The CDR3 nucleotides read TGTGCCAGCAGCCAGAATGAGTTTTCAGCTTTCTTT. Its translation is CASSQNEFSAFF.

This chain joins TRBV10-3 and TRBJ2-2; 13 positions agree with TRBD2. The germline CDR1 and CDR2 sequences are ENHRY and SYGVKD. J lost 3 bases, V lost 6 bases, and 4 bases had no gene match. The CDR3 spans 16 residues. As DNA, the CDR3 is TGTGCCATCAGGGGGACTAGCGGGATGGACACCGGGGAGCTGTTTTTT. It yields the protein CAIRGTSGMDTGELFF.

V gene TRBV5-1 combines with J gene TRBJ2-6; possibly TRBD1 or TRBD2 for D (5 bases each). V gave up 4 bases and J gave up 0 bases, with 23 bases separating them. This CDR3 has 20 residues. Germline assignment: CDR1 SGHRS and CDR2 YFSETQ. This CDR3 is CASSLQPGVRGGSGANVLTF. CDR3 in DNA: TGCGCCAGCAGCCTACAACCCGGGGTTCGGGGCGGCTCTGGGGCCAACGTCCTGACTTTC.

The table lists this clonotype with many counts. This CDR3 is CASRRTGTEAFF. The CDR3 DNA reads as TGTGCCAGCAGGCGGACAGGGACTGAAGCTTTCTTT. The chain links TRBV6-1 to TRBJ1-1; 8 bases map to TRBD1. V lost 6 bases and J lost 5; bases outside the gene matches: 2. Germline CDR1 reads MNHNS; CDR2 reads SASEGT. The CDR3 is made up of 12 amino acids.